These 9 T cell receptor beta chains came from one sample sequenced in a study of T cell responses to AZD1222 COVID-19 vaccine. Measured with immunoSEQ multiplex PCR; TCRdb has only the in-frame clones, and not every one. The sample has about 120,000 clones; over 85% are singletons. The sequencing here drew on peripheral blood, taken on day 0 of AZD1222 vaccination. The receptors were gathered from an adult in good health.

This chain connects TRBV27 to TRBJ2-7; 9 positions agree with TRBD1. The CDR3 length is 16 residues. Trimming cost V 5 bases and J 6 bases; bases outside gene matches: 14. The germline gives CDR1 MNHEY, CDR2 SMNVEV (reference sequence). The CDR3 bases are TGTGCCAGCAGTCCTCCATCCGGGACAGGGTCGCGCGAGCAGTACTTC. Amino acids: CASSPPSGTGSREQYF.

The V gene is TRBV5-8, the J gene TRBJ1-5; D not resolved. The CDR3 covers 14 residues. Trimming pared 0 bases from V and 7 bases from J, leaving 11 bases between. The germline CDR1 and CDR2 sequences are SGHTS and YDEGEE. CDR3 loop: CASSLEAPWQPQHF. Here the CDR3 DNA reads TGTGCCAGCAGCTTGGAGGCCCCCTGGCAGCCCCAGCATTTT.

V and J are TRBV6-5 and TRBJ2-1; D is perhaps TRBD2 (6 bases). Germline CDR1 is MNHEY and CDR2 is SVGAGI. Trimming took off 4 bases at V and 12 bases at J, with 10 bases between the two ends. This CDR3 has 11 amino acids. The CDR3 loop is CASSLRGLQFF. In nucleotides, the CDR3 is TGTGCCAGCAGTTTAAGGGGACTGCAGTTCTTC.

V gene TRBV5-5 combines with J gene TRBJ2-7; either TRBD1 or TRBD2 may supply D (5 bases each). Between the trimmed V and J ends, which lost 4 bases and 6 bases, there was a span of 17 bases. Germline-derived CDR1 and CDR2 are SGHKS and YYEKEE (reference sequence). This CDR3 is 14 amino acids long. The DNA of the CDR3 is TGTGCCAGCAGCAGCGCCGGGACCAAGCGCGAGCAGTACTTC. As protein: CASSSAGTKREQYF.

This sequence joins TRBV5-4 and TRBJ1-3, with D uncertain. Trimming removed 2 bases at V and 0 bases at J, with 9 bases between. Germline V lookup: CDR1 SGHNT, CDR2 YYREEE (reference sequence). CDR3 length equals 15 residues. The CDR3 region has the DNA TGTGCCAGCAGCTTCTTCCACTCCTCTGGAAACACCATATATTTT. This encodes CASSFFHSSGNTIYF.

This chain connects TRBV19 to TRBJ2-3, with a tentative D call TRBD2 (6 bases). This CDR3 is 14 amino acids long. Per the germline V gene, CDR1 is LNHDA and CDR2 is SQIVND (reference sequence). The V end was cut by 5 bases, the J end by 6 bases, with 15 bases between. CDR3 loop: CASSFSGWGDTQYF. CDR3 nucleotides: TGTGCCAGTAGTTTTAGCGGCTGGGGCGATACGCAGTATTTT.

V usage is TRBV7-2 and J usage is TRBJ2-7, with 7 nucleotides matching TRBD2. Trimming cost V 5 bases and J 1 base; bases outside gene matches: 5. The CDR3 consists of 14 residues. Per germline, CDR1 SGHTA and CDR2 FQGNSA. The CDR3 reads CASSPRRGSYEQYF. DNA of the CDR3: TGTGCCAGCAGCCCTCGGCGGGGGTCCTACGAGCAGTACTTC.

This chain links TRBV18 with TRBJ1-5, with 7 nucleotides matching TRBD1. The length of the CDR3 is 17 residues. CDR1 and CDR2 from the germline V gene are KGHSH and LQKENI. The V segment lost 0 bases and the J segment 0 bases; nucleotides outside the gene matches: 5. The CDR3 loop is CASSPPGTVASNQPQHF. CDR3 bases: TGTGCCAGCTCACCACCGGGGACAGTGGCTAGCAATCAGCCCCAGCATTTT.

This chain connects TRBV28 to TRBJ2-7; D remains ambiguous. Trimming left V 5 bases short and J 2 bases short, with 4 bases between. The CDR3 contains 11 residues. Germline CDR1 and CDR2: MDHEN and SYDVKM. CDR3 nucleotides: TGTGCCAGCAGTGTAACCTACGAGCAGTACTTC. It is translated as CASSVTYEQYF.